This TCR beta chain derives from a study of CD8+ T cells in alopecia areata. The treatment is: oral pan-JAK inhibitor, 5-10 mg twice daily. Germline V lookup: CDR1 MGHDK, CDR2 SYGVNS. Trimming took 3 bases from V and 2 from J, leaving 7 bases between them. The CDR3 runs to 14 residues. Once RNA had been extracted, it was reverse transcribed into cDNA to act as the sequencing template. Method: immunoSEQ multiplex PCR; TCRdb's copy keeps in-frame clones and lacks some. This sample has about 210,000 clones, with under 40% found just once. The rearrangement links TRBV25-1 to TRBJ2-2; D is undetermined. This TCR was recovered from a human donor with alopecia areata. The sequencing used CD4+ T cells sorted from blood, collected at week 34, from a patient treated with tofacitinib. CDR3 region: CASSEHGNTGELFF. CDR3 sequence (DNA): TGTGCCAGCAGTGAGCACGGTAACACCGGGGAGCTGTTTTTT.